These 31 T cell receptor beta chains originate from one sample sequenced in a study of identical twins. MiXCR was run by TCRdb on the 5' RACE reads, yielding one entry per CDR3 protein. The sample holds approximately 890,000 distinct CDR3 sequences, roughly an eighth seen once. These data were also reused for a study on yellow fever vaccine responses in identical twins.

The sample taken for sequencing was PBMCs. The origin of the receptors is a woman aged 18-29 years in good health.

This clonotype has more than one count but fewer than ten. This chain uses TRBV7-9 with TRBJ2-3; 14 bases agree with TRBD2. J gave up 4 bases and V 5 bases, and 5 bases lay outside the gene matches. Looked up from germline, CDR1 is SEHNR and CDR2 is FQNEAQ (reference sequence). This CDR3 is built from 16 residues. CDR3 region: CASSKGTSGSPDTQYF. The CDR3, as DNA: TGTGCCAGCAGCAAAGGGACTAGCGGGAGCCCAGATACGCAGTATTTT. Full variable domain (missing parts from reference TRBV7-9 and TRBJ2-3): DTGVSQNPRHKITKRGQNVTFRCDPISEHNRLYWYRQTLGQGPEFLTYFQNEAQLEKSRLLSDRFSAERPKGSFSTLEIQRTEQGDSAMYLCASSKGTSGSPDTQYFGPGTRLTVL.

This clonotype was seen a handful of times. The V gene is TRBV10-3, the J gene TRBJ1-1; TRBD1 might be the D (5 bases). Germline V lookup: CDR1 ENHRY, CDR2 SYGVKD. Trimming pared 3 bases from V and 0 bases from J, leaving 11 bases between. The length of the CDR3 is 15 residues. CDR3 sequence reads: CAISDQGRLNTEAFF. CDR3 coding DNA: TGTGCCATCAGTGACCAGGGACGGTTGAACACTGAAGCTTTCTTT.

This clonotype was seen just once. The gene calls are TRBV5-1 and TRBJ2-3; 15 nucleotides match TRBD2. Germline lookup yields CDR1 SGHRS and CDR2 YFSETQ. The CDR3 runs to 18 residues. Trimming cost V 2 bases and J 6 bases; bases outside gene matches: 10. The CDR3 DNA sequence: TGCGCCAGCAGCTTCAGGACTAGCGGGGGGGCCGATGGGGATACGCAGTATTTT. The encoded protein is CASSFRTSGGADGDTQYF.

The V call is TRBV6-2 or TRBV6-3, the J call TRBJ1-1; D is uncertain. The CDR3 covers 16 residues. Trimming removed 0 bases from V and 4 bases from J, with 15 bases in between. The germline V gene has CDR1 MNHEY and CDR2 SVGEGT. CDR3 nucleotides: TGTGCCAGCAGTTACTCCCCCCGTAACGCGGGCACTGAAGCTTTCTTT. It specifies CASSYSPRNAGTEAFF.

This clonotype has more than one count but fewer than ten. This chain's CDR3 is CASSRLARVLEQYF. The CDR3 region has the DNA TGTGCCAGCAGTAGACTAGCGAGGGTCCTCGAGCAGTACTTC. The chain has TRBV2 and TRBJ2-7, with 8 bases matching TRBD2. Germline lookup yields CDR1 SNHLY and CDR2 FYNNEI. There are 14 residues in the CDR3. V was pared by 5 bases and J by 6 bases, with 9 bases of the junction left unmatched. Using reference TRBV2 and TRBJ2-7 for the parts outside the CDR3, the full variable domain is EPEVTQTPSHQVTQMGQEVILRCVPISNHLYFYWYRQILGQKVEFLVSFYNNEISEKSEIFDDQFSVERPDGSNFTLKIRSTKLEDSAMYFCASSRLARVLEQYFGPGTRLTVT.

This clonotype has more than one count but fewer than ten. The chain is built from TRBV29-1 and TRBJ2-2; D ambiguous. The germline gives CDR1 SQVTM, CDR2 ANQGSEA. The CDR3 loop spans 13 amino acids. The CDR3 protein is CASWSENTGELFF. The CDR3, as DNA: TGCGCCAGTTGGAGTGAGAACACCGGGGAGCTGTTTTTT.

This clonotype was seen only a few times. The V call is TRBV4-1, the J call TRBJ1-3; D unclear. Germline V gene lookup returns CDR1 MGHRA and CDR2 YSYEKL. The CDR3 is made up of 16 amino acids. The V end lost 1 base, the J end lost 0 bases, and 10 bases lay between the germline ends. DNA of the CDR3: TGCGCCAGCAGCCAAGTTGGGTCCAGCTCTGGAAACACCATATATTTT. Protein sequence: CASSQVGSSSGNTIYF.

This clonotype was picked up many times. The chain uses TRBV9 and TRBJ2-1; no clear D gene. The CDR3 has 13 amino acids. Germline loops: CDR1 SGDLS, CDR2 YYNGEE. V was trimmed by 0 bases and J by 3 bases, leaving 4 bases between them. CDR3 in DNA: TGTGCCAGCAGCGTAGACAACTACAATGAGCAGTTCTTC. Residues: CASSVDNYNEQFF.

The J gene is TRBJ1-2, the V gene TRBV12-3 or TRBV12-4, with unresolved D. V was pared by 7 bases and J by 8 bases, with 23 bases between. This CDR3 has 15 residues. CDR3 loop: CASTSRVGTEMGYTF. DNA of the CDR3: TGTGCCAGCACTTCCCGCGTCGGTACAGAAATGGGCTACACCTTC.

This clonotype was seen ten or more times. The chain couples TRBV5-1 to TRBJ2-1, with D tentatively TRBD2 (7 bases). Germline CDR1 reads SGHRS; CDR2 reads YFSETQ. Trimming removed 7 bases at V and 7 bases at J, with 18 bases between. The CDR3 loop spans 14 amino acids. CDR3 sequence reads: CASRSGGIRNEQFF. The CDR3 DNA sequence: TGCGCCAGCCGATCGGGGGGCATAAGGAATGAGCAGTTCTTC.

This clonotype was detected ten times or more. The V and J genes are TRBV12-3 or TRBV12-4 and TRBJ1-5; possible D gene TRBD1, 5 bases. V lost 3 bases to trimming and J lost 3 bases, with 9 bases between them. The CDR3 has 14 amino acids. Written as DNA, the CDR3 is TGTGCCAGCAGTTTTTTAGGGGCCAATCAGCCCCAGCATTTT. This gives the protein CASSFLGANQPQHF.

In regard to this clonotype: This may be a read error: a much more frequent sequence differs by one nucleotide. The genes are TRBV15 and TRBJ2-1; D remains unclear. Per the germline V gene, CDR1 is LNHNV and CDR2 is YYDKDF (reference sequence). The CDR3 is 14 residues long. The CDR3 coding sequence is TGTGCCTCCAGCAGAGAAAGCTCCTACAATGAGCAGTTCTTC. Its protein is CASSRESSYNEQFF.

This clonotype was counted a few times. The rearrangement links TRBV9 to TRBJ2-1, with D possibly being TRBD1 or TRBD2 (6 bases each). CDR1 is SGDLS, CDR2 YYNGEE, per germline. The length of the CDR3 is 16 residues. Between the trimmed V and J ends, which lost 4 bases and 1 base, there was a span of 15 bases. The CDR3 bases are TGTGCCAGCAGCCGGGGGCCAGGGGTTTCCTACAATGAGCAGTTCTTC. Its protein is CASSRGPGVSYNEQFF.

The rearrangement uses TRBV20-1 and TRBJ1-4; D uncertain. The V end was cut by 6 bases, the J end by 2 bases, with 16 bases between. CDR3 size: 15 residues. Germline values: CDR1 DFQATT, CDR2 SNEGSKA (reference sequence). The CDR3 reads CSASAPGPTNEKLFF. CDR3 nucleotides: TGCAGTGCCTCGGCACCCGGCCCGACTAATGAAAAACTGTTTTTT.

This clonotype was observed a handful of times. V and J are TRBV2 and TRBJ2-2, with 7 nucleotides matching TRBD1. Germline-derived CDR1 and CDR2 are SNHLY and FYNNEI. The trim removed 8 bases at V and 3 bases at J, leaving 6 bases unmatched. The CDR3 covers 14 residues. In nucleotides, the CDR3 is TGTGCCAGCCGAGGGACAGCTGACACCGGGGAGCTGTTTTTT. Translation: CASRGTADTGELFF.

CDR3 in DNA: TGTGCCAGTAGTAAGGCGGTACCAAGCTCCTACGAGCAGTACTTC. It translates to CASSKAVPSSYEQYF. The genes are TRBV19 and TRBJ2-7; no definite D call. The V gene lost 4 bases and the J gene lost 0 bases, with 13 bases spanning the gap. The CDR3 is 15 amino acids. CDR1 LNHDA and CDR2 SQIVND come from the germline V gene (reference sequence).

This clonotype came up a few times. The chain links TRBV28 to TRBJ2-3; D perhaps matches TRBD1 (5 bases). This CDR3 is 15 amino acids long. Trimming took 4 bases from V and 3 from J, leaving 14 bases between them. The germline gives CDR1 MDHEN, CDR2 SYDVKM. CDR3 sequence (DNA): TGTGCCAGCAGTTGGCAGGGTTTCAGGACAGATACGCAGTATTTT. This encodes CASSWQGFRTDTQYF.

The CDR3 nucleotides read TGTGCCAGCAGCTTATCACTAGCGGGAGAGAACACCGGGGAGCTGTTTTTT. Translation: CASSLSLAGENTGELFF. The V call is TRBV7-6, the J call TRBJ2-2, with 11 bases matching TRBD2. J gave up 1 base and V 2 bases, and 3 bases lay outside the gene matches. In germline, CDR1 is SGHVS, CDR2 FNYEAQ. This CDR3 region has 17 residues.

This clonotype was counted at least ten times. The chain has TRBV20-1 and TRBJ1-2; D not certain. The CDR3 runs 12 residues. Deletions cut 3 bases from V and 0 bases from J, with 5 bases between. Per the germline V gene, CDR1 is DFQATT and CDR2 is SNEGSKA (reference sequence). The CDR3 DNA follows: TGCAGTGCTAGTGTCCCTAACTATGGCTACACCTTC. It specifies CSASVPNYGYTF.

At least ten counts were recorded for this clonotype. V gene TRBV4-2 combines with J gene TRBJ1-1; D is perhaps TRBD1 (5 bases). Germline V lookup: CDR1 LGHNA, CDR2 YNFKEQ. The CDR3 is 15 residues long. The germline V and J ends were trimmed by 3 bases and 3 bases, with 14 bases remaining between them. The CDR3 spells CASSQGDPGHTEAFF. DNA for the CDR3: TGTGCCAGCAGCCAGGGAGATCCGGGGCACACTGAAGCTTTCTTT.

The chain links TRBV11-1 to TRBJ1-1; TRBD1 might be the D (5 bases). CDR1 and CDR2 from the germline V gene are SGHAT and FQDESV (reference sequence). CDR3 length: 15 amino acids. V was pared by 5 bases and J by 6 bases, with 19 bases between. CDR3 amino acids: CASSMGPYQGSEAFF. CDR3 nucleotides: TGTGCCAGCAGCATGGGGCCCTACCAGGGATCTGAAGCTTTCTTT.

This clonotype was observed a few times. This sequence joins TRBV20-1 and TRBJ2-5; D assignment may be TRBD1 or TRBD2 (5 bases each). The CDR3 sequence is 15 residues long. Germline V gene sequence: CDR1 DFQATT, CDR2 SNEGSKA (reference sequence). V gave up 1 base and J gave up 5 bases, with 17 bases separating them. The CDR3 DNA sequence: TGCAGTGCTAGAGGCTTGAGTGGGACGGGGGAGACCCAGTACTTC. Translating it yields CSARGLSGTGETQYF.

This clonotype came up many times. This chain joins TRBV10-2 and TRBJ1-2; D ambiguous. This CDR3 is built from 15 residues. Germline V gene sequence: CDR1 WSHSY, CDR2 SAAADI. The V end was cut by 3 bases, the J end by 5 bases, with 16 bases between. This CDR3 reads CASSDESTSAYGYTF. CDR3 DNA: TGCGCCAGCAGTGATGAGTCCACCTCTGCTTATGGCTACACCTTC.

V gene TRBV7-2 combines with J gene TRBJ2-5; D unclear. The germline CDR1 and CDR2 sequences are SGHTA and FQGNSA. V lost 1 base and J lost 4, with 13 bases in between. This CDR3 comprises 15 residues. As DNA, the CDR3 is TGTGCCAGCAGCTTAGTTCGGCGGATGTCAGAGACCCAGTACTTC. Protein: CASSLVRRMSETQYF.

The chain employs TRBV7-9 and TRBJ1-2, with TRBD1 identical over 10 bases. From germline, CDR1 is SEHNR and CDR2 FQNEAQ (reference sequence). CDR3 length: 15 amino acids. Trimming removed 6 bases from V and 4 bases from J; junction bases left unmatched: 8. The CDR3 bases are TGTGCCAGCAGACGCGGGACAGGGGCTACCTATGGCTACACCTTC. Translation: CASRRGTGATYGYTF.

CDR3 DNA sequence: TGTGCCAGCAGTTTCGGGACAGTTCATGGCTACACCTTC. Its protein is CASSFGTVHGYTF. This chain joins TRBV12-3 or TRBV12-4 and TRBJ1-2; TRBD1 matches at 7 bases. The CDR3 has 13 residues. The J segment lost 6 bases and the V segment lost 3 bases, leaving 4 bases of the junction unmatched.

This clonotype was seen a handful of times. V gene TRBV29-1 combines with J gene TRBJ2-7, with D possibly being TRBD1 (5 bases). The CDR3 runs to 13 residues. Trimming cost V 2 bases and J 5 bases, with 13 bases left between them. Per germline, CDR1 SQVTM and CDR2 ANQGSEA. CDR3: CSVEKGKSHEQYF. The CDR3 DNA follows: TGCAGCGTTGAAAAGGGGAAGAGCCACGAGCAGTACTTC.

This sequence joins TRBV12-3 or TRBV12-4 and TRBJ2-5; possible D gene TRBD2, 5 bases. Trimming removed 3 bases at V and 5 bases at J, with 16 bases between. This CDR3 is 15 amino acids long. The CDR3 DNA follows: TGTGCCAGCAGTTTCGAAGCGGTTCGTACGGAGACCCAGTACTTC. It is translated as CASSFEAVRTETQYF.

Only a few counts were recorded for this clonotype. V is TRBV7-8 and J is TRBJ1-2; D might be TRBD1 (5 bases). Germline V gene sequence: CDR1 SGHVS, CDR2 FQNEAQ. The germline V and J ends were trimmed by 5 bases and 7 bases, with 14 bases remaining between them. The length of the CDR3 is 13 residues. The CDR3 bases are TGTGCCAGCAGCCCCAGAACGGGGCCTGGCTACACCTTC. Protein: CASSPRTGPGYTF.

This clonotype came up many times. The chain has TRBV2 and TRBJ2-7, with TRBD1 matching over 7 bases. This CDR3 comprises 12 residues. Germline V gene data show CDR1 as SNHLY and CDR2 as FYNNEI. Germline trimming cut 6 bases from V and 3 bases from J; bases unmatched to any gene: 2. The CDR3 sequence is CASRGTVYEQYF. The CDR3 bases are TGTGCCAGCAGAGGGACAGTCTACGAGCAGTACTTC.

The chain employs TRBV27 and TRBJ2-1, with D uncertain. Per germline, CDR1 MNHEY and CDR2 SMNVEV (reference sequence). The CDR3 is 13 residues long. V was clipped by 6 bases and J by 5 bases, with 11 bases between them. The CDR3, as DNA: TGTGCCAGCAGGGCACGGAGAGACAATGAGCAGTTCTTC. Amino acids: CASRARRDNEQFF.